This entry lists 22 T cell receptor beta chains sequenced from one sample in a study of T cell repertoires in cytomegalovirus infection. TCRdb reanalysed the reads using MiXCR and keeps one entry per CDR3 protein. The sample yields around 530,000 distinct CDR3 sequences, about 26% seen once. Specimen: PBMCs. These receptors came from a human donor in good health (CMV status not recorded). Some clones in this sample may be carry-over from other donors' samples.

The CDR3 region is CAISEFSNEKLFF. The CDR3 bases are TGTGCCATCAGTGAGTTTTCTAATGAAAAACTGTTTTTT. The V call is TRBV10-3, the J call TRBJ1-4; no firm D call. V gave up 1 base and J gave up 3 bases, with 3 bases separating them. Looked up from germline, CDR1 is ENHRY and CDR2 is SYGVKD. The CDR3 contains 13 residues.

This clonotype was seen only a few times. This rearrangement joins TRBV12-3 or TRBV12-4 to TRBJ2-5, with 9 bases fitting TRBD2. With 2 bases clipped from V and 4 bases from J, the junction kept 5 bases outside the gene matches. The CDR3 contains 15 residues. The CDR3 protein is CASSLWREGPETQYF. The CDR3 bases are TGTGCCAGCAGTTTATGGCGGGAGGGCCCAGAGACCCAGTACTTC.

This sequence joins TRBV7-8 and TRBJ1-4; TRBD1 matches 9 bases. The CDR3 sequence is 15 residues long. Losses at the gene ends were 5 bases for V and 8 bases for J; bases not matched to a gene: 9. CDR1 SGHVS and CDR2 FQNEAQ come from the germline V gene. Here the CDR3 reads CASSPSQGAREKLFF. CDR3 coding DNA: TGTGCCAGCAGCCCCTCACAGGGGGCTCGCGAAAAACTGTTTTTT.

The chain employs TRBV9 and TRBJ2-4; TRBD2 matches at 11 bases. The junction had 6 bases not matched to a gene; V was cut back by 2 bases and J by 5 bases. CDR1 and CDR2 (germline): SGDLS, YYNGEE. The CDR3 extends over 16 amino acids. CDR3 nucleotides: TGTGCCAGCAGCGTGGGGACTAGCGGAGGGGAAAACATTCAGTACTTC. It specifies CASSVGTSGGENIQYF.

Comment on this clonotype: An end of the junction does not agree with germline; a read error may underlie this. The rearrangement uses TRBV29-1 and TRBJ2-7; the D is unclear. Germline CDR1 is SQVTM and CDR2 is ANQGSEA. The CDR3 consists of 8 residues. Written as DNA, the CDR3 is TGCAGCGTTGATCAAGGGTTATTC. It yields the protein CSVDQGLF.

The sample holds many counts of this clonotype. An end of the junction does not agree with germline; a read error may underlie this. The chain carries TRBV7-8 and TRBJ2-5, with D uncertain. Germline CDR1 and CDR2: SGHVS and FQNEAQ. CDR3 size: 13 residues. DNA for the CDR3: TGTGCCAGCAGATTAGATCAACTCGAGGCCCAGTACTTC. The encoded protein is CASRLDQLEAQYF.

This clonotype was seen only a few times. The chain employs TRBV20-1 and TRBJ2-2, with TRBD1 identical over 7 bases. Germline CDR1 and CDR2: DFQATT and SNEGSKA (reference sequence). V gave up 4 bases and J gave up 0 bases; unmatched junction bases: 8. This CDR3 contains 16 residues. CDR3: CSAITLGQANTGELFF. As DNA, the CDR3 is TGCAGTGCTATAACCCTCGGACAGGCGAACACCGGGGAGCTGTTTTTT.

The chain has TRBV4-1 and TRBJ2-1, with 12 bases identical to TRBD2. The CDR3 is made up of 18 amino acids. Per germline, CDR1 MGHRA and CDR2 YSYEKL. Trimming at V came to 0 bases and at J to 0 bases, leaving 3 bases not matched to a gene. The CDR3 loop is CASSQDWTSGNSYNEQFF. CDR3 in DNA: TGCGCCAGCAGCCAAGATTGGACTAGCGGGAACTCCTACAATGAGCAGTTCTTC.

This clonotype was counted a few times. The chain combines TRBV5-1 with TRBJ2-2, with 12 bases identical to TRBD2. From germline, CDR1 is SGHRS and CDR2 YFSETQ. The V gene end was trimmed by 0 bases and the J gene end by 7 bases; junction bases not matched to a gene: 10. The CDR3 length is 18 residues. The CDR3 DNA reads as TGCGCCAGCAGCTTGGGACTAGCGGGAGCCTCGGGTGTCGGGGAGCTGTTTTTT. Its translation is CASSLGLAGASGVGELFF.

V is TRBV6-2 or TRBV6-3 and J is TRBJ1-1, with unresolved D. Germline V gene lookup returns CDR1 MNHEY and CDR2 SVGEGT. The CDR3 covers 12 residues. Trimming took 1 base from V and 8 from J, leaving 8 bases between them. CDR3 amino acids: CASSYFTHEAFF. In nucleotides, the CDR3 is TGTGCCAGCAGTTACTTCACACACGAAGCTTTCTTT.

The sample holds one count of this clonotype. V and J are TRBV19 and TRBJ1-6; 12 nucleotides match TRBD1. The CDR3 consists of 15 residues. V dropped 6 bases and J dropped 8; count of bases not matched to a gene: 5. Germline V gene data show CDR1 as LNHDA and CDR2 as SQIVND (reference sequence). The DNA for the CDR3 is TGTGCCAGTAGCTATGGGACAGGGGGCTATTCACCCCTCCACTTT. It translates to CASSYGTGGYSPLHF.

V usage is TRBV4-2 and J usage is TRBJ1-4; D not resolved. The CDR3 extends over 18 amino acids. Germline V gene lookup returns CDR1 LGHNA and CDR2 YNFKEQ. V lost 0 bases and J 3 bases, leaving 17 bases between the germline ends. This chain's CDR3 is CASSQESYRASSNEKLFF. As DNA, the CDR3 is TGTGCCAGCAGCCAAGAATCTTATAGGGCCAGCTCTAATGAAAAACTGTTTTTT.

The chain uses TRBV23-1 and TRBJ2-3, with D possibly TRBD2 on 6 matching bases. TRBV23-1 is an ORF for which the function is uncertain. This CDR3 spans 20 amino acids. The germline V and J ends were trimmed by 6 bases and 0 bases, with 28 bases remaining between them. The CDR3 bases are TGCGCCAGCAGCCCTACCCCTCGGGACTCCGGAGCCCCAAGCACAGATACGCAGTATTTT. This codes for CASSPTPRDSGAPSTDTQYF.

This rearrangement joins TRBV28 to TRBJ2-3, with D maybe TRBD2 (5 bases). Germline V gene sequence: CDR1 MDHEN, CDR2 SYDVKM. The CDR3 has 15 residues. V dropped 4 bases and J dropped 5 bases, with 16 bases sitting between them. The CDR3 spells CASSSIPPRGDTQYF. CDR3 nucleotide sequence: TGTGCCAGCAGTTCCATACCTCCACGGGGAGATACGCAGTATTTT.

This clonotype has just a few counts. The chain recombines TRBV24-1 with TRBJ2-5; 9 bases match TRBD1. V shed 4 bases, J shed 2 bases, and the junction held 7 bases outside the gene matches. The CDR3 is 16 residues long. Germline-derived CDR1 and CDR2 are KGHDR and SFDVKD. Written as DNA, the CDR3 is TGTGCCACCAGTGACATTTCTGGGACAGGGCAAGAGACCCAGTACTTC. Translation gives CATSDISGTGQETQYF.

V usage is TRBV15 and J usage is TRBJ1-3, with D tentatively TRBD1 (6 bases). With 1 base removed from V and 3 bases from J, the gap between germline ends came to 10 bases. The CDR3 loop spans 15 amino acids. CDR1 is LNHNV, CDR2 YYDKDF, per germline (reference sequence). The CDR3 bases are TGTGCCACCAGCAGAGGTGGGGGGCTTGGAAACACCATATATTTT. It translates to CATSRGGGLGNTIYF.

The CDR3 reads CASSLDSSLNEQFF. In DNA form, the CDR3 reads TGTGCCAGCAGCTTAGATAGCTCACTCAATGAGCAGTTCTTC. The rearrangement links TRBV11-3 to TRBJ2-1; D unresolved. From germline, CDR1 is SGHNT and CDR2 YENEEA. CDR3 length: 14 amino acids. V was trimmed by 0 bases and J by 6 bases, leaving 9 bases between them.

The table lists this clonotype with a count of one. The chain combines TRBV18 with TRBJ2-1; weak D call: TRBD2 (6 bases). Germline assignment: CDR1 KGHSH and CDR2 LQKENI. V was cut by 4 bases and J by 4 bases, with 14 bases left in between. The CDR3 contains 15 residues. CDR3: CASSRPGLPYNEQFF. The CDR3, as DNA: TGTGCCAGCTCACGACCGGGACTCCCATACAATGAGCAGTTCTTC.

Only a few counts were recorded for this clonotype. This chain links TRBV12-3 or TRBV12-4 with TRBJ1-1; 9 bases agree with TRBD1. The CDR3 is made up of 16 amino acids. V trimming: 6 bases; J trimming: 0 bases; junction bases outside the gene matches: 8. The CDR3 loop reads CASRSQGAGMNTEAFF. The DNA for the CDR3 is TGTGCCAGCAGGTCACAGGGGGCCGGGATGAACACTGAAGCTTTCTTT.

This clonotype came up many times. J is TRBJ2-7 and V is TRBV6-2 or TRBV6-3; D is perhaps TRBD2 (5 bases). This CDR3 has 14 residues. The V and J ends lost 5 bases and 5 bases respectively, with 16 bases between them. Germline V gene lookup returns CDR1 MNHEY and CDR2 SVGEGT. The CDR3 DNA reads TGTGCCAGCAGTAACGCCGAGGGTCGCCACGAGCAGTACTTC. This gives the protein CASSNAEGRHEQYF.

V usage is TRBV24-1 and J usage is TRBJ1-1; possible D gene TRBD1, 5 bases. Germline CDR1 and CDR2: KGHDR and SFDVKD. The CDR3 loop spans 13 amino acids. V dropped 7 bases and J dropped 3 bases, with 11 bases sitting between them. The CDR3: CATSRVGDTEAFF. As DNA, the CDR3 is TGTGCCACCAGCAGGGTTGGGGACACTGAAGCTTTCTTT.

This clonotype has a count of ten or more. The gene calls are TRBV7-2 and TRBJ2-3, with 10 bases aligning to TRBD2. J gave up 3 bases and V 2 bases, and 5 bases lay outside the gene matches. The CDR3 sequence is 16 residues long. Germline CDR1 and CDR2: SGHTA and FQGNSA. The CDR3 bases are TGTGCCAGCAGCTTAAGGGCTAGCGGGAGTACAGATACGCAGTATTTT. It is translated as CASSLRASGSTDTQYF.